These 24 T cell receptor delta chains were sequenced from one sample in a study of gamma delta lymphoproliferative disorders and STAT genes. Genomic DNA from isolated PBMCs served as the sequencing template. TCRdb re-called the multiplex PCR reads through CATT. The repertoire holds over 2,000 delta-chain clones, about 1.5% seen once, with roughly half in the top ten. The sample was blood. The receptors here all came from a human donor in good health.

This clone was counted between two and nine times. The protein in TCRdb stems from a much larger clone and differs at residue 13 from this DNA's translation, likely a read error; here the protein is translated from the DNA. CDR3 DNA: TGTGCCTTCCCCAAAGGACTGGGGGATATGGCCGATAGACTCATCTTT. Translated: CAFPKGLGDMADRLIF. The chain has TRDV3 and TRDJ1; TRDD3 matches at 11 bases. The CDR3 runs to 16 residues. Per germline, CDR1 TVYSNPD and CDR2 GDNSRS (reference sequence). The full variable domain, in which reference TRDV3 and TRDJ1 provide the parts outside the CDR3, is CDKVTQSSPDQTVASGSEVVLLCTYDTVYSNPDLFWYRIRPDYSFQFVFYGDNSRSEGADFTQGRFSVKHILTQKAFHLVISPVRTEDSATYYCAFPKGLGDMADRLIFGKGTRVTVEP.

A word on this clone: TCRdb shows a much larger clone's protein in place of this DNA's translation, and the two differ at residue 17, likely through a read error; the protein shown is translated from the DNA. V gene TRDV2 combines with J gene TRDJ3; TRDD3 agrees at 11 bases. CDR3 length: 19 residues. CDR1 and CDR2 from the germline V gene are GEAIGNYY and EKD. CDR3 sequence reads: CACDYLGDTTSWDTRQTFF. The CDR3 coding sequence is TGTGCCTGTGACTACTTGGGGGATACGACCTCCTGGGACACCCGACAGACGTTTTTC.

This clone was detected only a few times. TCRdb has a much larger clone's protein, which differs at residue 6 from the translation of this DNA, likely because of a read error; what is shown is the protein translated from the DNA. This CDR3 reads CAFISPITGGLADKLIF. CDR3 in DNA: TGTGCCTTTATATCACCTATCACTGGGGGATTGGCCGATAAACTCATCTTT. The V and J genes are TRDV3 and TRDJ1, with 10 bases fitting TRDD3. Germline loops: CDR1 TVYSNPD, CDR2 GDNSRS (reference sequence). V shed 1 base and J 3 bases; nucleotides not matched to a gene: 14. CDR3 size: 17 residues.

About this clone itself: A far larger clone is only one base removed, so a read error is likely. Other DNA variants within this sample encode the same CDR3. The chain uses TRAV38-2/DV8 and TRDJ1; 11 bases map to TRDD3. In germline, CDR1 is TSESDYY, CDR2 QEAYKQQN. V was pared by 0 bases and J by 5 bases, with 24 bases of the junction left unmatched. There are 22 residues in the CDR3. CDR3 residues: CAYRSDPLVYWGIGSCTDKLIF. DNA of the CDR3: TGTGCTTATAGGAGCGATCCCCTGGTGTACTGGGGGATAGGTAGTTGCACTGATAAACTCATCTTT.

Concerning this clone: The protein given by TCRdb reflects a much larger clone and differs at residue 4 from this DNA's translation, likely from a read error; the protein shown is the DNA's translation. The chain couples TRDV2 to TRDJ1; TRDD3 agrees at 7 bases. The CDR3 spans 18 residues. Germline loops: CDR1 GEAIGNYY, CDR2 EKD. The CDR3 sequence is CACGTVSGLGGYTDKLIF. The CDR3, as DNA: TGTGCCTGTGGCACCGTTTCGGGCCTGGGGGGGTACACCGATAAACTCATCTTT.

As to this clone: The protein in TCRdb stems from a much larger clone and differs at residue 3 from this DNA's translation, likely a read error; here the protein is translated from the DNA. V is TRDV3 and J is TRDJ1, with 9 bases identical to TRDD3. CDR1 and CDR2 (germline): TVYSNPD, GDNSRS (reference sequence). The CDR3 is made up of 19 amino acids. V gave up 2 bases and J gave up 0 bases; unmatched junction bases: 19. CDR3 protein: CAFPSCDGDTRTYTDKLIF. CDR3 in DNA: TGTGCCTTTCCTTCCTGCGACGGGGATACGAGGACGTACACCGATAAACTCATCTTT.

Of note for this clone: With only one base between it and a far larger clone, this is likely a read error. Other nucleotide sequences from this sample produce the same CDR3. The chain uses TRDV2 and TRDJ1; TRDD2 or TRDD3 may be the D gene (5 bases each). CDR1 and CDR2 (germline): GEAIGNYY, EKD. This CDR3 comprises 30 residues. The germline V and J ends were trimmed by 5 bases and 1 base, with 61 bases remaining between them. CDR3 bases: TGTGCCTGTGGAATCAGTGGTTTGGGGACTGCCGGGGGCCACTCCAGTAGACGTCCATATAAACTTCCGACCACCGATAAACTCATCTTT. Translated, it gives CACGISGLGTAGGHSSRRPYKLPTTDKLIF.

Points on this clone: The protein given by TCRdb reflects a much larger clone and differs at residue 12 from this DNA's translation, likely from a read error; the protein shown is the DNA's translation. The J gene is TRDJ1, the V gene TRDV2; TRDD3 aligns across 7 bases. The CDR3 has 18 amino acids. V shed 0 bases, J shed 0 bases, and the junction held 12 bases outside the gene matches. Germline lookup yields CDR1 GEAIGNYY and CDR2 EKD. The CDR3 is CACDTVSGLGGNTDKLIF. CDR3 sequence (DNA): TGTGCCTGTGACACCGTTTCGGGCCTGGGGGGGAACACCGATAAACTCATCTTT.

This clone was picked up many times. The likely explanation is a read error, given a far larger clone one base away. The same CDR3 also results from other DNA sequences found in this sample. The rearrangement uses TRDV3 and TRDJ1; D gene ambiguous. V lost 4 bases to trimming and J lost 0 bases, with 24 bases between them. This CDR3 is built from 17 residues. CDR1 and CDR2 (germline): TVYSNPD, GDNSRS (reference sequence). CDR3 sequence: CASIYPQGAVYTDKLIF. CDR3 bases: TGTGCCTCCATCTACCCTCAGGGCGCTGTGTACACCGATAAACTCATCTTT.

Concerning this clone itself: A read error likely explains this, since a far larger clone differs by one base. The limits of the CDR3 on the DNA are not certain, so only TCRdb's listed CDR3 is given. This chain joins TRAV29/DV5 and TRDJ1; TRDD3 is taken as the D call from the table, unchecked against the DNA. Per the germline V gene, CDR1 is NSMFDY and CDR2 is ISSIKDK. The CDR3 region is 24 residues in length, termini included. This CDR3 reads CSVLLCSKRVWVLPLLGDRDKLIF.

This clone rates as large (0.1 to 1%). This CDR3 is also generated by other DNA sequences in the sample. The chain links TRDV2 to TRDJ1, with D hard to call. CDR3 length equals 17 residues. The germline V gene encodes CDR1 GEAIGNYY and CDR2 EKD. The germline V and J ends were trimmed by 3 bases and 0 bases, with 19 bases remaining between them. In DNA, the CDR3 is TGTGCCTGTGACTCCCTCGCGAGTCGCCGGTACACCGATAAACTCATCTTT. Encoded protein: CACDSLASRRYTDKLIF.

Within the sample, this clone is large. The same CDR3 is also encoded by other DNA sequences in this sample. The chain uses TRDV1 and TRDJ1, with TRDD2 matching 8 bases. This CDR3 has 21 residues. Per the germline V gene, CDR1 is TSWWSYY and CDR2 is QGS. The V segment lost 3 bases and the J segment 6 bases; nucleotides outside the gene matches: 27. CDR3 amino acids: CALGESPLFLRVGWGVHKLIF. CDR3 nucleotide sequence: TGTGCTCTTGGGGAGTCTCCGCTCTTCCTACGCGTTGGGTGGGGGGTACATAAACTCATCTTT.

This clone has just a few counts. A read error likely explains why the TCRdb protein, taken from a much larger clone, differs from this DNA's translation at residue 22; the protein shown is translated from the DNA. The genes are TRDV1 and TRDJ1; 11 positions agree with TRDD3. CDR1 TSWWSYY and CDR2 QGS come from the germline V gene. This CDR3 spans 24 amino acids. The CDR3 sequence: CALGNTPFFSRIYWGIERSDKPIF. CDR3 DNA sequence: TGTGCTCTTGGGAACACCCCCTTTTTTTCAAGGATTTACTGGGGGATAGAACGGTCCGATAAACCCATCTTT.

This clone occurred a few times. It differs at one base from a far larger clone, so likely a read error. Other nucleotide sequences from this sample produce the same CDR3. The chain has TRDV2 and TRDJ1; 9 bases fit TRDD3. Germline V CDR1 and CDR2: GEAIGNYY, EKD. This CDR3 region has 15 residues. The CDR3 loop reads CACVILGDHTDKLIF. In DNA, the CDR3 is TGTGCCTGTGTGATACTGGGGGACCACACCGATAAACTTATCTTT.

This clone was picked up a small number of times. A read error likely explains why the TCRdb protein, taken from a much larger clone, differs from this DNA's translation at residue 6; the protein shown is translated from the DNA. J is TRDJ1 and V is TRAV23/DV6, with 8 bases lining up with TRDD3. V lost 0 bases and J lost 8; bases outside the gene matches: 18. This CDR3 is 17 amino acids long. Germline V lookup: CDR1 NTAFDY, CDR2 IRPDVSE (reference sequence). The CDR3 bases are TGTGCAGCAAGCATGGGCGAGCTGGGGGAATCGGTGGGGAAACTCATCTTT. It yields the protein CAASMGELGESVGKLIF.

This clone was counted a few times. TCRdb pairs this DNA with a much larger clone's protein that differs at residue 4, likely a read error; the protein shown was translated from the DNA. The chain carries TRDV2 and TRDJ3, with no clear D. The CDR3 is 18 amino acids. Looked up from germline, CDR1 is GEAIGNYY and CDR2 is EKD. Trimming cost V 5 bases and J 1 base, with 17 bases left between them. Written as DNA, the CDR3 is TGTGCCTGTGGCCCCGCCGGGGTTGAGTCCTGGGACACCCGACAGATGTTTTTC. Translating gives CACGPAGVESWDTRQMFF.

A few counts support this clone. TCRdb assigns this DNA the protein of a much larger clone, which departs from its translation at residue 5; this likely reflects a read error, and the protein shown comes from translating the DNA. This chain links TRDV1 with TRDJ1; possibly TRDD2 or TRDD3 for D (6 bases each). The CDR3 runs 21 residues. Germline loops: CDR1 TSWWSYY, CDR2 QGS. V was shortened by 4 bases and J by 0 bases, with 30 bases between the two germline ends. The CDR3 sequence: CALGGLGNFLYWAVYTDKLIF. CDR3 in DNA: TGTGCTCTTGGGGGACTAGGTAACTTCCTTTACTGGGCCGTGTACACCGATAAACTCATCTTT.

A remark on this clone: TCRdb assigns this DNA the protein of a much larger clone, which departs from its translation at residue 4; this likely reflects a read error, and the protein shown comes from translating the DNA. V is TRDV1 and J is TRDJ1; TRDD3 matches 13 bases. The germline gives CDR1 TSWWSYY, CDR2 QGS. The CDR3 totals 25 residues. The CDR3 here is CALEEPLLTRTGGYAKKLYTDKLIF. CDR3 DNA sequence: TGTGCTCTTGAGGAACCGTTACTAACCCGTACTGGGGGATACGCGAAGAAGCTCTACACCGATAAACTCATCTTT.

For this clone: Translating this DNA gives a protein that differs at residue 16 from the TCRdb one, which belongs to a much larger clone; a read error is likely, and the protein shown is this translation. The rearrangement links TRDV2 to TRDJ1, with TRDD3 identical over 13 bases. The CDR3 is made up of 18 amino acids. Germline CDR1 reads GEAIGNYY; CDR2 reads EKD. CDR3 protein: CACDTVITGGYESDKHIF. The CDR3 bases are TGTGCCTGTGACACCGTAATCACTGGGGGATACGAGAGTGATAAACACATCTTT.

As for this clone: The TCRdb protein comes from a much larger clone and disagrees with this DNA's translation at residue 12, likely due to a read error; the protein given here is derived from the DNA. V and J are TRDV2 and TRDJ1, with D uncertain. The CDR3 consists of 15 residues. Looked up from germline, CDR1 is GEAIGNYY and CDR2 is EKD. CDR3 region: CACDTIELNTDRLIF. As DNA, the CDR3 is TGTGCCTGTGACACAATCGAGCTGAACACCGATAGACTCATCTTT.

On this clone: A far larger clone lies a single base away; this is likely a read error. Other nucleotide sequences from this sample produce the same CDR3. The CDR3 loop reads CAVVYWGPRPDKLIF. The CDR3 DNA sequence: TGTGCTGTGGTGTACTGGGGGCCTCGTCCCGATAAGCTCATCTTT. The chain carries TRAV36/DV7 and TRDJ1; 8 nucleotides line up with TRDD3. The CDR3 sequence is 15 residues long. CDR1 is VTNFRS and CDR2 is LTSSGIE in the germline V gene (reference sequence). Full variable domain (rest looked up from reference TRAV36/DV7 and TRDJ1): EDKVVQSPLSLVVHEGDTVTLNCSYEVTNFRSLLWYKQEKKAPTFLFMLTSSGIEKKSGRLSSILDKKELSSILNITATQTGDSAIYLCAVVYWGPRPDKLIFGKGTRVTVEP.

Worth noting for this clone: The protein TCRdb lists belongs to a much larger clone and differs from this DNA's translation at residue 8, which points to a read error; the protein shown is made from the DNA. No V gene was called, though TRDJ1 was called as the J gene. CDR3 length: 12 amino acids. The CDR3 DNA reads as TGTGCACGGGGAAAGGCCACCGGTAAACTCATCTTT. It specifies CARGKATGKLIF.

The table lists this clone with a few counts. The protein in TCRdb stems from a much larger clone and differs at residue 12 from this DNA's translation, likely a read error; here the protein is translated from the DNA. V usage is TRDV2 and J usage is TRDJ1; 10 positions agree with TRDD3. CDR1 is GEAIGNYY and CDR2 is EKD in the germline V gene. The CDR3 runs 16 residues. This CDR3 is CACDNLGDKNTGKLIF. The CDR3 DNA follows: TGTGCCTGTGACAACCTGGGGGATAAGAACACCGGTAAACTCATCTTT.

This clone is termed large. The sample has other DNA sequences that encode this CDR3 too. The V call is TRDV1, the J call TRDJ1, with D tentatively TRDD3 (5 bases). CDR1 is TSWWSYY, CDR2 QGS, per germline. V was clipped by 2 bases and J by 4 bases, with 26 bases between them. The CDR3 is made up of 19 amino acids. Written as DNA, the CDR3 is TGTGCTCTTGGGGAATTTATCAGCCTTTTCTGGGTTGGCGGCGATAAACTCATCTTT. Protein sequence: CALGEFISLFWVGGDKLIF.